The rows below give T cell receptor beta chains drawn from one sample of a study of blood T cells in healthy people across ages. TCRdb fed the 5' RACE reads into MiXCR, producing one record per CDR3 protein. The sample contains about 800,000 distinct CDR3 sequences, around 25% of which appear only once. Separately, the same data were catalogued under a study of T cells of mothers and their children.

Sequenced sample: blood. These TCRs come from a boy aged 5-17 years in good health. Each CDR3 is given with its conserved first and last residue. D genes are given only for firm matches. Clone sizes are given selectively: once, few, many, or a class where the clone is expanded.

j_call d_call clone_size v_call cdr3_nt cdr3_aa
TRBJ2-1 TRBD2 few TRBV27 TGTGCCAGCAGTCCCTTAGCGGGGTTCTCCTACAATGAGCAGTTCTTC CASSPLAGFSYNEQFF
TRBJ2-7 - - TRBV20-1 TGCAGTGCTAGAGAGGGAGTTACGTACGAGCAGTACTTC CSAREGVTYEQYF
TRBJ1-1 - many TRBV20-1 TGCAGTGCTAGGTTAACCGGGTGGACTGAAGCTTTCTTT CSARLTGWTEAFF
TRBJ2-7 - few TRBV15 TGTGCCACCACCGCAAGTCCGGGACGTTACAACGAGCAGTACTTC CATTASPGRYNEQYF
TRBJ1-1 - few TRBV28 TGTGCCAGCAGTTTTGCCAGGAAGAACACTGAAGCTTTCTTT CASSFARKNTEAFF
TRBJ2-1 - - TRBV4-3 TGCGCCAGCAGCCCAGATGGCGGGATGAGTAATGAGCAGTTCTTC CASSPDGGMSNEQFF
TRBJ1-4 - - TRBV2 TGTGCCAGCCGGAGGAGGGCACAGATTGAAAAACTGTTTTTT CASRRRAQIEKLFF
TRBJ2-3 - few TRBV7-2 TGTGCCAGCAGCGCGACCCGGCGGGATACGCAGTATTTT CASSATRRDTQYF
TRBJ2-1 TRBD1 - TRBV28 TGTGCCAGCTGGGGGGGACAGGGCGCATCCTACAATGAGCAGTTCTTC CASWGGQGASYNEQFF
TRBJ2-3 TRBD1 - TRBV12-3/TRBV12-4 TGTGCCAGCAGTGACAGGGGATTGAGGACAGATACGCAGTATTTT CASSDRGLRTDTQYF
TRBJ2-3 TRBD2 few TRBV29-1 TGCAGCGTCGTAAAAGCGGGGACAGATACGCAGTATTTT CSVVKAGTDTQYF
TRBJ2-3 TRBD1 - TRBV9 TGTGCCAGCAGTCCTCGGGACAGGGAGACAGATACGCAGTATTTT CASSPRDRETDTQYF
TRBJ2-1 - few TRBV15 TGTGCCACCAGCAATAGTGTCAATGAGCAGTTCTTC CATSNSVNEQFF
TRBJ2-2 - - TRBV6-6 TGTGCCAGCAGCGAACAAACCCAGGGCTTCGGGGAGCTGTTTTTT CASSEQTQGFGELFF
TRBJ2-3 TRBD1 - TRBV29-1 TGCAGCGTCAGCGGACAGGGGGCTCTCGCAGATACGCAGTATTTT CSVSGQGALADTQYF
TRBJ2-5 TRBD1 - TRBV7-2 TGCGCCAGCAGCTTATTCACAGGGGGCCGGGAGACCCAGTACTTC CASSLFTGGRETQYF
TRBJ1-1 - - TRBV28 TGTGCCAGCAGTTTGAGGGAGCTTGGTGGACCGGAAGCTTTCTTT CASSLRELGGPEAFF
TRBJ2-1 - few TRBV7-2 TGTGCCAGCAGCCTCCCCCATGAGCAGTTCTTC CASSLPHEQFF
TRBJ2-5 - few TRBV5-1 TGCGCCAGCAGCCCCCTGAAGGGGGAGACCCAGTACTTC CASSPLKGETQYF
TRBJ1-1 - - TRBV30 TGTGCCTGGAGTGTAGGGGGATTCGCTTTCTTT CAWSVGGFAFF
TRBJ1-5 - few TRBV7-2 TGTGCCAGCAGCTACGACACGAGCAATCAGCCCCAGCATTTT CASSYDTSNQPQHF
TRBJ2-7 - few TRBV6-2/TRBV6-3 TGTGCCAGCAGAGGCTATGGGGGGAACTACGAGCAGTACTTC CASRGYGGNYEQYF
TRBJ2-7 - - TRBV7-2 TGTGCCAGCAGCTGCCGCCTCGCGGGACAGACTGCAACCTACGAGCAGTACTTC CASSCRLAGQTATYEQYF
TRBJ1-4 - - TRBV28 TGTGCCAGCAGTTCGACCGGGACGGGGGGTGAAAAACTGTTTTTT CASSSTGTGGEKLFF
TRBJ2-5 TRBD2 few TRBV5-5 TGTGCCAGCAGCTTGGAGGCTAGCGGGAGAGAGACCCAGTACTTC CASSLEASGRETQYF
TRBJ1-4 - few TRBV29-1 TGCAGCGTTGGGGTGGTCCCAGCAACTAATGAAAAACTGTTTTTT CSVGVVPATNEKLFF
TRBJ1-3 - few TRBV11-1 TGTGCCAGCAGCTTATCGTTTCGTGGAAACACCATATATTTT CASSLSFRGNTIYF
TRBJ1-1 TRBD1 - TRBV4-1 TGCGCCAGCAGCCAAGTGGGACAGGGGTTTGTTGAAGCTTTCTTT CASSQVGQGFVEAFF
TRBJ2-7 - - TRBV5-6 TGTGCCAGCAGCTTGCCGGAAAACTCCTACGAGCAGTACTTC CASSLPENSYEQYF
TRBJ2-7 - - TRBV7-2 TGTGCCGGCAGCTTAGAGGTCGCGGGGCGAGACAAATACGAGCAGTACTTC CAGSLEVAGRDKYEQYF
TRBJ1-3 TRBD1 - TRBV4-3 TGCGCCAGCAGCCAAAAACCGGGACAGGGGGCTGGAAACACCATATATTTT CASSQKPGQGAGNTIYF
TRBJ2-5 - - TRBV20-1 TGCAGTGCTAGATGGAGGCGGCCACAAGAGACCCAGTACTTC CSARWRRPQETQYF
TRBJ2-3 TRBD2 - TRBV4-3 TGCGCCAGCGGCAGGGCGGGAGGACTCACAGATACGCAGTATTTT CASGRAGGLTDTQYF
TRBJ2-7 - few TRBV12-3/TRBV12-4 TGTGCCAGCAGTTTTGACCGGGCCGAATACGAGCAGTACTTC CASSFDRAEYEQYF
TRBJ1-1 TRBD1 - TRBV5-1 TGCGCCAGCAGCGCGTTACAGGGGGCGGACACTGAAGCTTTCTTT CASSALQGADTEAFF
TRBJ2-5 TRBD2 few TRBV7-9 TGTGCCAGCAAACGAAGCGGGGGGTCTAAAGAGACCCAGTACTTC CASKRSGGSKETQYF
TRBJ1-2 - few TRBV4-3 TGCGCCAGCAGTCCTACCGGCGGGGGAGATGGCTACACCTTC CASSPTGGGDGYTF
TRBJ2-7 TRBD1 - TRBV12-3/TRBV12-4 TGTGCCAGCATTGGGCGACAGGGGACCTACGAGCAGTACTTC CASIGRQGTYEQYF
TRBJ2-7 TRBD2 - TRBV29-1 TGCAGCGTTGAGGTACTAGCGGAGACCTACGAGCAGTACTTC CSVEVLAETYEQYF
TRBJ2-7 - - TRBV28 TGTGCCAGCAGCTTTGCCCCCAGGGGTGCCTACGAGCAGTACTTC CASSFAPRGAYEQYF
TRBJ2-2 TRBD1 few TRBV6-2/TRBV6-3 TGTGCCAGCAGTTACTCCCTTCCGGGACAGGGAAACACCGGGGAGCTGTTTTTT CASSYSLPGQGNTGELFF
TRBJ2-1 TRBD2 - TRBV10-2 TGCGCCAGCAGTGAGCGGCTAGCGGGGGTCAATGAGCAGTTCTTC CASSERLAGVNEQFF
TRBJ2-7 - once TRBV6-5 TGTGCCAGCAGTTACTCGCTCCCGGACGAGCAGTACTTC CASSYSLPDEQYF
TRBJ2-7 - few TRBV5-1 TGCGCCAGCAGCCCTGGGGAGGACTCCTACGAGCAGTACTTC CASSPGEDSYEQYF
TRBJ1-1 TRBD1 - TRBV7-6 TGTGCCAGCAGCTCCGGGACAGGAGTTTTGGGGGCTTTCTTT CASSSGTGVLGAFF
TRBJ1-6 TRBD1 - TRBV4-3 TGCGCCAGCAGCCAAGCCCGGGACAGAGATAATTCACCCCTCCACTTT CASSQARDRDNSPLHF
TRBJ1-2 - few TRBV4-3 TGCGCCAGCAGCCCTAGTTACAGGTGGACCTTCTATGGCTACACCTTC CASSPSYRWTFYGYTF
TRBJ2-1 TRBD2 - TRBV29-1 TGCAGCGTTGAGGGGACTAAACTTAATGAGCAGTTCTTC CSVEGTKLNEQFF
TRBJ2-3 - many TRBV27 TGTGCCAGCAGTTGGGTCCGTTTCTCTAGCACAGATACGCAGTATTTT CASSWVRFSSTDTQYF
TRBJ2-4 - - TRBV5-1 TGCGCCAGCAGCGGGGGGACTGTAGCCAAAAACATTCAGTACTTC CASSGGTVAKNIQYF
TRBJ1-1 - - TRBV7-2 TGTGCCAGCAGCCCACGTCCCCTGGGGGCGAACACTGAAGCTTTCTTT CASSPRPLGANTEAFF
TRBJ2-7 TRBD2 once TRBV7-2 TGTGCCAGCAGCTTAGGCCAGACTAGCGGGGGGGCCGAGCAGTACTTC CASSLGQTSGGAEQYF